This TCR beta chain was captured in a study of siplizumab effects on memory and regulatory T cells. TCRdb's copy holds only in-frame clones and misses some; the assay was immunoSEQ multiplex PCR. The sample includes roughly 92,000 clones, 94% of them seen just once. The CDR3 is 11 amino acids. The germline V gene has CDR1 SGHVS and CDR2 FQNEAQ. Trimming removed 5 bases from V and 7 bases from J, with 9 bases in between. A note on this clone: Its antigen is undetermined.

Whole-study findings and limits: The naive T cell population seemed more diverse than memory cells and seemed a major contributor to the alloresponse. With siplizumab, mappable alloreactive CD4+ clones averaged 68.8% Treg-derived, versus approximately 29% in controls.

The receptor's source is a human donor in good health. Sequences were obtained from non-Treg CD4+ T cells sorted from blood. This chain links TRBV7-8 with TRBJ2-7; D is possibly TRBD1 or TRBD2 (5 bases each). CDR3 residues: CASSDSGEQYF. In DNA form, the CDR3 reads TGTGCCAGCAGCGACAGCGGAGAGCAGTACTTC.